The next 16 T cell receptor beta chains were all read from a single sample in a study of blood T cell repertoires in COVID-19. TCRdb's table, derived via immunoSEQ multiplex PCR, lists solely in-frame clones and lacks some. The sample carries tens of thousands of clones, around 90% recorded once. The sequenced material came from peripheral blood. The receptors shown here come from a man aged 35 to 55 with COVID-19, enrolled during active disease.

The chain couples TRBV9 to TRBJ1-5, with D possibly being TRBD1 (5 bases). Trimming removed 0 bases from V and 11 bases from J, with 21 bases in between. The germline V gene encodes CDR1 SGDLS and CDR2 YYNGEE. The CDR3 has 16 residues. CDR3 amino acids: CASSVGPGLGGETQHF. For the CDR3, the DNA is TGTGCCAGCAGCGTAGGCCCCGGGCTGGGGGGAGAGACCCAGCATTTT. Full variable domain (remainder filled in from reference TRBV9 and TRBJ1-5): DSGVTQTPKHLITATGQRVTLRCSPRSGDLSVYWYQQSLDQGLQFLIQYYNGEERAKGNILERFSAQQFPDLHSELNLSSLELGDSALYFCASSVGPGLGGETQHFGDGTRLSIL.

The rearrangement links TRBV10-1 to TRBJ2-7; 8 positions match TRBD1. The germline V gene encodes CDR1 WNHNN and CDR2 SYGVQD (reference sequence). Unmatched junction bases numbered 7, after V lost 5 bases and J lost 4 bases. The CDR3 runs to 14 residues. The chain's CDR3 is CASSPRTGTYEQYF. CDR3 DNA sequence: TGCGCCAGCAGTCCCCGGACAGGGACTTACGAGCAGTACTTC.

V and J are TRBV2 and TRBJ2-3, with D possibly TRBD2 on 5 matching bases. V was clipped by 2 bases and J by 3 bases, with 12 bases between them. The CDR3 covers 15 residues. From germline, CDR1 is SNHLY and CDR2 FYNNEI. In nucleotides, the CDR3 is TGTGCCAGCAGTGAACTAACTAGAGCGACAGATACGCAGTATTTT. Protein product: CASSELTRATDTQYF.

The chain uses TRBV27 and TRBJ2-1; D may be TRBD1 (6 bases). The V end was cut by 6 bases, the J end by 4 bases, with 16 bases between. The length of the CDR3 is 15 residues. CDR1 and CDR2 (germline): MNHEY, SMNVEV (reference sequence). The CDR3 coding sequence is TGTGCCAGCAGACAGACAGGCGCTTCGTACAATGAGCAGTTCTTC. Amino acid sequence: CASRQTGASYNEQFF.

This chain joins TRBV28 and TRBJ2-1; TRBD2 might be the D (6 bases). This CDR3 has 14 amino acids. With 6 bases removed from V and 6 bases from J, the gap between germline ends came to 15 bases. Looked up from germline, CDR1 is MDHEN and CDR2 is SYDVKM. The CDR3 nucleotides read TGTGCCAGCAGACACTCGGGAGTAAGCAATGAGCAGTTCTTC. This translates into CASRHSGVSNEQFF.

This sequence joins TRBV28 and TRBJ2-3; D possibly corresponds to TRBD1 (6 bases). V was shortened by 5 bases and J by 3 bases, with 6 bases between the two germline ends. Germline loops: CDR1 MDHEN, CDR2 SYDVKM. This CDR3 has 12 amino acids. CDR3 coding DNA: TGTGCCAGCAGTAGGGGGACAGATACGCAGTATTTT. Protein sequence: CASSRGTDTQYF.

This rearrangement joins TRBV29-1 to TRBJ2-4; a possible D gene is TRBD1 (7 bases). V was pared by 5 bases and J by 4 bases, with 15 bases between. CDR3 length: 14 residues. The germline V gene has CDR1 SQVTM and CDR2 ANQGSEA. CDR3 DNA: TGCAGCGTTTTAGGACAGGAGGGGAAAAACATTCAGTACTTC. Its protein is CSVLGQEGKNIQYF. The whole variable domain, filled in from reference TRBV29-1 and TRBJ2-4, reads SAVISQKPSRDICQRGTSLTIQCQVDSQVTMMFWYRQQPGQSLTLIATANQGSEATYESGFVIDKFPISRPNLTFSTLTVSNMSPEDSSIYLCSVLGQEGKNIQYFGAGTRLSVL.

The chain employs TRBV29-1 and TRBJ1-1, with D tentatively TRBD1 (5 bases). CDR1 is SQVTM, CDR2 ANQGSEA, per germline. Trimming left V 1 base short and J 2 bases short, with 8 bases between. There are 13 residues in the CDR3. The CDR3 sequence: CSVEGQGNTEAFF. DNA for the CDR3: TGCAGCGTTGAAGGGCAGGGAAACACTGAAGCTTTCTTT.

The V call is TRBV14, the J call TRBJ2-5; 10 bases match TRBD1. Germline CDR1 reads SGHDN; CDR2 reads FVKESK. This CDR3 spans 16 amino acids. J was trimmed by 3 bases and V by 1 base; bases with no gene match: 5. CDR3 in DNA: TGTGCCAGCAGCCAAGGGGTCGGGACAGGGGAAGAGACCCAGTACTTC. It is translated as CASSQGVGTGEETQYF.

This chain links TRBV5-5 with TRBJ1-4, with D possibly TRBD1 on 6 matching bases. Germline V gene lookup returns CDR1 SGHKS and CDR2 YYEKEE (reference sequence). The CDR3 is made up of 13 amino acids. The germline V and J ends were trimmed by 1 base and 8 bases, with 9 bases remaining between them. CDR3 sequence (DNA): TGTGCCAGCAGCTTGTGGGGACAAGAAAAACTGTTTTTT. It is translated as CASSLWGQEKLFF. The whole variable domain, remainder taken from reference TRBV5-5 and TRBJ1-4, is DAGVTQSPTHLIKTRGQQVTLRCSPISGHKSVSWYQQVLGQGPQFIFQYYEKEERGRGNFPDRFSARQFPNYSSELNVNALLLGDSALYLCASSLWGQEKLFFGSGTQLSVL.

The chain employs TRBV5-8 and TRBJ2-1; 12 bases align to TRBD1. Trimming removed 3 bases from V and 6 bases from J; junction bases left unmatched: 4. The CDR3 has 15 residues. Looked up from germline, CDR1 is SGHTS and CDR2 is YDEGEE. The CDR3 here is CASSWGQGASNEQFF. The DNA for the CDR3 is TGTGCCAGCAGCTGGGGACAGGGGGCTAGCAATGAGCAGTTCTTC.

Comment on this clone: A single base separates this from a much larger clone, so it may be a read error. The genes are TRBV11-3 and TRBJ2-2; TRBD2 matches 9 bases. Germline CDR1 SGHNT, CDR2 YENEEA. The CDR3 contains 17 residues. V lost 0 bases, J lost 6 bases, and 8 bases stayed unmatched. The chain's CDR3 is CASSLDLRGGVPGELFF. The CDR3 DNA follows: TGTGCCAGCAGCTTAGACCTACGCGGGGGGGTCCCCGGGGAGCTGTTTTTT.

V gene TRBV27 combines with J gene TRBJ2-3; TRBD2 might be the D (6 bases). The CDR3 has 13 amino acids. The germline CDR1 and CDR2 sequences are MNHEY and SMNVEV (reference sequence). V lost 4 bases to trimming and J lost 4 bases, with 9 bases between them. The CDR3 here is CASSWTKADTQYF. The CDR3 DNA reads TGTGCCAGCAGTTGGACTAAAGCAGATACGCAGTATTTT.

The chain employs TRBV7-8 and TRBJ2-7; 8 positions match TRBD1. J gave up 5 bases and V 5 bases, and 8 bases lay outside the gene matches. Germline V gene data show CDR1 as SGHVS and CDR2 as FQNEAQ. The CDR3 is made up of 14 amino acids. The CDR3 here is CASSPYRGTHEQYF. For the CDR3, the DNA is TGTGCCAGCAGCCCATACAGGGGGACCCACGAGCAGTACTTC.

J is TRBJ2-5 and V is TRBV2, with 9 bases matching TRBD2. Unmatched junction bases numbered 2, after V lost 2 bases and J lost 1 base. This CDR3 comprises 15 residues. Germline V lookup: CDR1 SNHLY, CDR2 FYNNEI. This CDR3 reads CASSELAGLQETQYF. The CDR3 region has the DNA TGTGCCAGCAGTGAACTAGCGGGACTCCAAGAGACCCAGTACTTC.

The chain links TRBV2 to TRBJ2-2, with D maybe TRBD1 (6 bases). Trimming shortened V by 4 bases and J by 5 bases, and 14 bases separated the two germline ends. Germline values: CDR1 SNHLY, CDR2 FYNNEI. The CDR3 has 15 amino acids. The CDR3 DNA follows: TGTGCCAGCAGTGTTACAGGGCTTGGAACCGGGGAGCTGTTTTTT. As protein: CASSVTGLGTGELFF. Full variable domain (remainder filled in from reference TRBV2 and TRBJ2-2): EPEVTQTPSHQVTQMGQEVILRCVPISNHLYFYWYRQILGQKVEFLVSFYNNEISEKSEIFDDQFSVERPDGSNFTLKIRSTKLEDSAMYFCASSVTGLGTGELFFGEGSRLTVL.